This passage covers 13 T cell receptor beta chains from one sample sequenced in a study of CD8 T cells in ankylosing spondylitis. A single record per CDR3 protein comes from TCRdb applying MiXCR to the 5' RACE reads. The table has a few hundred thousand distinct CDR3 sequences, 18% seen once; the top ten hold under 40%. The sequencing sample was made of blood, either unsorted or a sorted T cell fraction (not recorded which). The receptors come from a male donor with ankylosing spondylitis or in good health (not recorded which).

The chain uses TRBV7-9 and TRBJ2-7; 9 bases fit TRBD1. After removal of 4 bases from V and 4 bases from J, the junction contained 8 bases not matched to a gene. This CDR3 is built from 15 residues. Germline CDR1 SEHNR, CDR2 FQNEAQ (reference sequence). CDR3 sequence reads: CASSSSGQGPYEQYF. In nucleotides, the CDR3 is TGTGCCAGCAGCTCATCGGGACAGGGACCATACGAGCAGTACTTC.

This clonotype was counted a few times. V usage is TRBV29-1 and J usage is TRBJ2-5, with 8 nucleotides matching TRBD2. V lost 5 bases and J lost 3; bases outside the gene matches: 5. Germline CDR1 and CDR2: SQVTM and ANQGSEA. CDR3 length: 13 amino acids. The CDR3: CSVYPGLEETQYF. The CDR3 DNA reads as TGCAGCGTTTACCCGGGACTAGAAGAGACCCAGTACTTC.

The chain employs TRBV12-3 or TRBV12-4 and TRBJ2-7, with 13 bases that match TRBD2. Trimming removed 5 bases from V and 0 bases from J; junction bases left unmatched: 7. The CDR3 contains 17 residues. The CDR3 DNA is TGTGCCAGCAGTCCCCAACTAGCGGGGGGGAGCTCCTACGAGCAGTACTTC. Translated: CASSPQLAGGSSYEQYF.

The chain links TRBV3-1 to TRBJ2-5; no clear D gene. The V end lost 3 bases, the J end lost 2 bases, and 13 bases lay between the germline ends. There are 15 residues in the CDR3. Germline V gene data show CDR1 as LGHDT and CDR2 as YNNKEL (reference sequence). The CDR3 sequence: CASSHYSAAQETQYF. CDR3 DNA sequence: TGTGCCAGCAGCCACTACTCGGCAGCACAAGAGACCCAGTACTTC.

Here the CDR3 reads CSGTRDRGLGETQYF. CDR3 DNA: TGCAGCGGGACCCGGGACAGGGGGCTTGGAGAGACCCAGTACTTC. The chain couples TRBV29-1 to TRBJ2-5, with 12 bases lining up with TRBD1. The CDR3 runs 15 residues. CDR1 SQVTM and CDR2 ANQGSEA come from the germline V gene. Germline trimming cut 7 bases from V and 4 bases from J; bases unmatched to any gene: 10. The full variable domain, in which reference TRBV29-1 and TRBJ2-5 provide the parts outside the CDR3, is SAVISQKPSRDICQRGTSLTIQCQVDSQVTMMFWYRQQPGQSLTLIATANQGSEATYESGFVIDKFPISRPNLTFSTLTVSNMSPEDSSIYLCSGTRDRGLGETQYFGPGTRLLVL.

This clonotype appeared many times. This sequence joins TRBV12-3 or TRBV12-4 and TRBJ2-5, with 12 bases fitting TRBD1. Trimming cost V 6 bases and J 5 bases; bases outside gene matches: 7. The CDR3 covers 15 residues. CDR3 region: CASSPGTGGLETQYF. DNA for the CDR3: TGTGCCAGCAGCCCCGGGACAGGGGGCCTGGAGACCCAGTACTTC.

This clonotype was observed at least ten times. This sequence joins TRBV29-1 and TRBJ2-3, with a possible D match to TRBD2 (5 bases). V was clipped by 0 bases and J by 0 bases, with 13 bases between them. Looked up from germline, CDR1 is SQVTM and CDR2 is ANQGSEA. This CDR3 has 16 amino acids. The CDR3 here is CSVEEGRWGSTDTQYF. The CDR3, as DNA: TGCAGCGTTGAAGAGGGGAGATGGGGTAGCACAGATACGCAGTATTTT.

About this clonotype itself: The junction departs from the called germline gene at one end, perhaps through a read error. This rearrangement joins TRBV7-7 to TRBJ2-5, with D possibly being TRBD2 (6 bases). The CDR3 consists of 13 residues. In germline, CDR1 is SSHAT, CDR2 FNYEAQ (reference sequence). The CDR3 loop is CASSLPGDETQYF. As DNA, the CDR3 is TGTGCTAGCAGCTTACCGGGAGATGAGACCCAGTACTTC.

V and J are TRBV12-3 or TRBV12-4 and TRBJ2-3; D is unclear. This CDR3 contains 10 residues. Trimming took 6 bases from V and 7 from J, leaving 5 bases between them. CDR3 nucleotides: TGTGCCAGCAGCCTGTATACGCAGTATTTT. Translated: CASSLYTQYF.

As DNA, the CDR3 is TGCAGTGCTAGACCCCAGGGGCAACCCCTATACGAGCAGTACTTC. It codes for CSARPQGQPLYEQYF. The rearrangement links TRBV20-1 to TRBJ2-7, with D possibly TRBD1 on 6 matching bases. Deletions cut 2 bases from V and 4 bases from J, with 18 bases between. Germline assignment: CDR1 DFQATT and CDR2 SNEGSKA (reference sequence). This CDR3 is built from 15 residues.

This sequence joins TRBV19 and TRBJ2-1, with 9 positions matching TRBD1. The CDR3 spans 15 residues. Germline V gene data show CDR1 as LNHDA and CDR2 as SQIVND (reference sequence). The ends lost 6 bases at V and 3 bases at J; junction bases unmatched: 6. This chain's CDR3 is CASRTTGGFYNEQFF. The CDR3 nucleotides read TGTGCCAGTAGAACGACAGGGGGTTTCTACAATGAGCAGTTCTTC.

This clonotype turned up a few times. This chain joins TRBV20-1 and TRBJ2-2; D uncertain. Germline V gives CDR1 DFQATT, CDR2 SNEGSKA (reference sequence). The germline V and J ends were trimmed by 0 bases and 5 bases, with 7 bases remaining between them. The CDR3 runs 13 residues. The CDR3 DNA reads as TGCAGTGCTAGAGACGTACTTACCGGGGAGCTGTTTTTT. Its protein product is CSARDVLTGELFF.

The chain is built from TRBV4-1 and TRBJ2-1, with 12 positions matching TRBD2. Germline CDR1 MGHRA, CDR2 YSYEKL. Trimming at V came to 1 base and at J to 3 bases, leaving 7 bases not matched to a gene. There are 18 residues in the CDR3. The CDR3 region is CASSQAPSGRAVYNEQFF. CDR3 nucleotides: TGCGCCAGCAGCCAAGCCCCTAGCGGGAGGGCGGTCTACAATGAGCAGTTCTTC.